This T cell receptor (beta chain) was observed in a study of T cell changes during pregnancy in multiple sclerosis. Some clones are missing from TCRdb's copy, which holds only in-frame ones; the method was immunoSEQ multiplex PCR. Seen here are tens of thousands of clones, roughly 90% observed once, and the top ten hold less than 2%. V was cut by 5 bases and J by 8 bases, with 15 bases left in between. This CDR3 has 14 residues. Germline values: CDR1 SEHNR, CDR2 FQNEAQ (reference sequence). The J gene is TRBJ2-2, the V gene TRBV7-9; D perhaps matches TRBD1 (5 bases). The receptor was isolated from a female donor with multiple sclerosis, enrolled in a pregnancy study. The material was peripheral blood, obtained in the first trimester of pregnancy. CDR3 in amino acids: CASSPWASGGELFF. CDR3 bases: TGTGCCAGCAGCCCCTGGGCCTCAGGGGGGGAGCTGTTTTTT.